This entry features one T cell receptor (beta chain) sequence. This clone's antigen is unknown. No much larger clonotype is one base removed from it; base qualities were not supplied. The data belong to a study of T cells of healthy individuals (dated by TCRdb to 2016 to 2019). From V the trimming removes 5 bases and from J it removes 1 base, while the gene matches leave 4 bases of the junction unaccounted for. The germline V gene encodes CDR1 SGHTA and CDR2 FQGNSA. Including the terminal cysteine and phenylalanine, the CDR3 comprises 14 residues. Of all the DNA, just the CDR3 is kept, 42 bases in frame from base 1. Libraries came from 5' RACE. The reads were generated on an Illumina MiSeq. In TCRdb, the public reads were trimmed at Q25 with fastp and aligned with MiXCR, with productive beta chains retained. Rows with one shared CDR3 protein collapse into an entry with the most common genes and DNA. For this sample there are 40,000 to 65,000 distinct CDR3 sequences; approximately 14% appear just once. The ten largest clones represent 15% to 20% of the sample.

The chain is assembled from TRBV7-2 and TRBJ2-5, and 7 junctional nucleotides match TRBD2. The origin of this receptor is a human donor in good health. The nucleotide sequence reads TGTGCCAGCAGCCGGGGCGGGAGCCAAGAGACCCAGTACTTC. Translated, this gives CASSRGGSQETQYF.